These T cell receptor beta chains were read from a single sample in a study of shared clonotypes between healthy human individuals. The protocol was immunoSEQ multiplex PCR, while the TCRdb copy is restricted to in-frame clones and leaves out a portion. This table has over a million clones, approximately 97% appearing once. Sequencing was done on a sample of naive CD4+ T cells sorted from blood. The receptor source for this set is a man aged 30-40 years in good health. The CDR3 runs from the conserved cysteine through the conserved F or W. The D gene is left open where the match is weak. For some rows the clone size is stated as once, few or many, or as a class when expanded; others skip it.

TGTGCCAGCAGTTTGGGTCTACTCCAAGAGACCCAGTACTTC CASSLGLLQETQYF - - TRBJ2-5 TRBV6-5
TGTGCCAGCAAATGGGTACAGAGCTCCTACGAGCAGTACTTC CASKWVQSSYEQYF - - TRBJ2-7 TRBV2
TGTGCCAGCAGCCGAGCCTCCTATGGCTACACCTTC CASSRASYGYTF - - TRBJ1-2 TRBV7-9
TGTGCCAGCAGTTTTGCCAGCTCCTACGAGCAGTACTTC CASSFASSYEQYF - - TRBJ2-7 TRBV28
TGCGCCAGCAGTGAGTCGAGAAGGATGTACAATGAGCAGTTCTTC CASSESRRMYNEQFF - - TRBJ2-1 TRBV10-1
TGTGCCATCAGTGAAAGACTAGCGGGAGTTTCCGGGGAGCTGTTTTTT CAISERLAGVSGELFF TRBD2 - TRBJ2-2 TRBV10-3
TGTGCCAGCAGCTTAGACTGGGGAGTCCCCTCCTACGAGCAGTACTTC CASSLDWGVPSYEQYF - once TRBJ2-7 TRBV7-8
TGTGCCAGCAGCGGGGAGGTGAACACCGGGGAGCTGTTTTTT CASSGEVNTGELFF - once TRBJ2-2 TRBV5-4
TGCGCCAGCAGTGAAAACACCCAGCCCCAGCATTTT CASSENTQPQHF - - TRBJ1-5 TRBV10-2
TGTGCCAGCAGTGAACTGGTCGGGTACACTGAAGCTTTCTTT CASSELVGYTEAFF - - TRBJ1-1 TRBV6-1
TGTGCCAGCAGCTTGGCGGACAGGGACAATGAGCAGTTCTTC CASSLADRDNEQFF TRBD1 once TRBJ2-1 TRBV11-1
TGCGCCAGCAGTGAGTTTCGGGGAGGAGAGCATACGCAGTATTTT CASSEFRGGEHTQYF - - TRBJ2-3 TRBV10-1
TGTGCCAGCAGTTTATCGGCGGGAGGGAGCACAGATACGCAGTATTTT CASSLSAGGSTDTQYF TRBD2 - TRBJ2-3 TRBV28
TGTGCCAGCAGTTCCCAGGGGGGAGTCTACGAGCAGTACTTC CASSSQGGVYEQYF - - TRBJ2-7 TRBV6-5
TGCGCCAGCAGCTTGGTCAACAGGGTGCAAGAGACCCAGTACTTC CASSLVNRVQETQYF - - TRBJ2-5 TRBV5-1
TGTGCCAGCTCACCAGGGCATGAGAACACTGAAGCTTTCTTT CASSPGHENTEAFF - - TRBJ1-1 TRBV18
TGTGCCAGCTCACCTTCGAGCGGCCCTGGAAACACCATATATTTT CASSPSSGPGNTIYF - - TRBJ1-3 TRBV18
TGTGCCAGCGGCGACGGGACAAGGGACACTGAAGCTTTCTTT CASGDGTRDTEAFF - once TRBJ1-1 TRBV11-2
TGTGCCAGCAGCCCTCGTCTGGGGTCGGAGACCCAGTACTTC CASSPRLGSETQYF - - TRBJ2-5 TRBV5-6
TGTGCCAGCAGCCGCGGACCGGTAGGCAATCAGCCCCAGCATTTT CASSRGPVGNQPQHF - - TRBJ1-5 TRBV5-4
TGTGCCAGCAGCTTGGACAGGATTCAGGATGGCTACACCTTC CASSLDRIQDGYTF TRBD1 few TRBJ1-2 TRBV11-2
TGTGCCAGCAGCTTAGCGGGAGGGGTGGATGAGCAGTTCTTC CASSLAGGVDEQFF TRBD2 - TRBJ2-1 TRBV7-6
TGCGCCAGCAGCTGGGAGGGGGGGGGCGAGCAGTACTTC CASSWEGGGEQYF - - TRBJ2-7 TRBV5-1
TGTGCCAGCAGCTTCGACAGGCGACAACTGTTTTTT CASSFDRRQLFF - - TRBJ1-4 TRBV5-8
TGTGCCAGCAGTGATGGACGCAAAAACATTCAGTACTTC CASSDGRKNIQYF - - TRBJ2-4 TRBV6-1
TGTGCCAGAAGTTCGAGGAGCAATCAGCCCCAGCATTTT CARSSRSNQPQHF - many TRBJ1-5 TRBV27
TGTGCCAGCAGTTTACCCTTGGACAGGGGCGGCTACGAGCAGTACTTC CASSLPLDRGGYEQYF TRBD1 - TRBJ2-7 TRBV28
TGTGCCAGCAGCGGGGGACTAGACGGTACCTACAATGAGCAGTTCTTC CASSGGLDGTYNEQFF TRBD2 - TRBJ2-1 TRBV9
TGTGCCAGTAGTAGTCCGGGAAGCTCTGGAAACACCATATATTTT CASSSPGSSGNTIYF - - TRBJ1-3 TRBV19
TGTGCCACCCGTATCCGAGGACTAGCGGGAGGAGAGACCCAGTACTTC CATRIRGLAGGETQYF TRBD2 - TRBJ2-5 TRBV27
TGTGCCAGCAGTTTGCGGACTAGCGGGAGTAACGAGCAGTACTTC CASSLRTSGSNEQYF TRBD2 - TRBJ2-7 TRBV28
TGCGCCAGCAGCCACGACCGATCTAACACTGAAGCTTTCTTT CASSHDRSNTEAFF - - TRBJ1-1 TRBV4-1
TGCGCCAGCAGCGAGCGCGCTTCGGGCACCGGGGAGCTGTTTTTT CASSERASGTGELFF - - TRBJ2-2 TRBV5-1
TGTGCCAGCAAATCCCCAGGGACTACGATCAAGCAGTACTTC CASKSPGTTIKQYF TRBD2 - TRBJ2-7 TRBV27
TGTGCTAGTGGTTGGCCCCCATACAATGAGCAGTTCTTC CASGWPPYNEQFF - - TRBJ2-1 TRBV12-5